This entry lists 27 T cell receptor beta chains sequenced from one sample in a study of prognosis after radiotherapy for stage I lung cancer. By two-round multiplex PCR, the TCR beta CDR3 was amplified from genomic DNA. It was primers specific to each TRBV and TRBJ gene that first-round PCR used. One entry per CDR3 protein, called by TCRdb with MiXCR from the multiplex PCR reads. In the table there are tens of thousands of distinct CDR3 sequences, about 32% of which are singletons. This specimen consisted of PBMCs, obtained before or after stereotactic body radiation therapy (not recorded which). These receptors came from a donor aged 50 or older with non-small cell lung cancer.

This clonotype showed up many times. V is TRBV14 and J is TRBJ2-1; D remains ambiguous. Germline V gene lookup returns CDR1 SGHDN and CDR2 FVKESK. The CDR3 is 13 residues long. With 7 bases removed from V and 5 bases from J, the gap between germline ends came to 12 bases. Here the CDR3 DNA reads TGTGCCAGCACCCATCTGGGCCACAATGAGCAGTTCTTC. Amino acid sequence: CASTHLGHNEQFF.

This clonotype has ten or more counts. The CDR3 bases are TGTGCCAGCAGCTTATCTCTCAAGGATGGCTACACCTTC. It yields the protein CASSLSLKDGYTF. V gene TRBV7-2 combines with J gene TRBJ1-2; D is ambiguous. V lost 2 bases and J 6 bases, leaving 10 bases between the germline ends. Germline lookup yields CDR1 SGHTA and CDR2 FQGNSA. The length of the CDR3 is 13 residues.

This clonotype appeared many times. This chain links TRBV28 with TRBJ2-1; D perhaps matches TRBD2 (6 bases). Germline-derived CDR1 and CDR2 are MDHEN and SYDVKM. The V end was cut by 6 bases, the J end by 1 base, with 16 bases between. The CDR3 length is 16 residues. The CDR3 bases are TGTGCCAGCAGGCCAGCGGGCGCGCGTTCCTACAATGAGCAGTTCTTC. It translates to CASRPAGARSYNEQFF. Full variable domain (rest looked up from reference TRBV28 and TRBJ2-1): DVKVTQSSRYLVKRTGEKVFLECVQDMDHENMFWYRQDPGLGLRLIYFSYDVKMKEKGDIPEGYSVSREKKERFSLILESASTNQTSMYLCASRPAGARSYNEQFFGPGTRLTVL.

This clonotype was counted many times. The chain employs TRBV20-1 and TRBJ2-7; 9 bases line up with TRBD2. This CDR3 spans 14 amino acids. Germline loops: CDR1 DFQATT, CDR2 SNEGSKA (reference sequence). V lost 3 bases and J lost 6; bases outside the gene matches: 9. CDR3 residues: CSASAGSGSSEQYF. CDR3 DNA sequence: TGCAGTGCTAGCGCAGGTAGCGGGAGCTCCGAGCAGTACTTC.

This clonotype has at least ten counts. V and J are TRBV27 and TRBJ1-6; D ambiguous. The V end was cut by 5 bases, the J end by 6 bases, with 8 bases between. The CDR3 consists of 13 residues. From germline, CDR1 is MNHEY and CDR2 SMNVEV (reference sequence). CDR3: CASSQKFNSPLHF. CDR3 DNA: TGTGCCAGCAGTCAGAAATTTAATTCACCCCTCCACTTT.

The V call is TRBV6-2 or TRBV6-3, the J call TRBJ2-2; tentatively, D is TRBD1 (6 bases). The CDR3 sequence is 18 residues long. The V end lost 4 bases, the J end lost 1 base, and 19 bases lay between the germline ends. The germline gives CDR1 MNHEY, CDR2 SVGEGT. CDR3 amino acids: CASSSCVTGGVNTGELFF. The CDR3 DNA follows: TGTGCCAGCAGTTCCTGTGTGACAGGTGGAGTGAACACCGGGGAGCTGTTTTTT.

By share, this clonotype counts as medium-sized. The chain links TRBV20-1 to TRBJ2-2; 9 bases agree with TRBD1. V lost 0 bases and J lost 2; bases outside the gene matches: 10. Germline-derived CDR1 and CDR2 are DFQATT and SNEGSKA (reference sequence). CDR3 length: 18 amino acids. The CDR3 DNA sequence: TGCAGTGCTAGAGATCCGGCGGGACAGGGCTCCAACACCGGGGAGCTGTTTTTT. It translates to CSARDPAGQGSNTGELFF.

This clonotype was seen just once. This chain's CDR3 is CARSGAGAGSSTDTQYF. The CDR3 DNA sequence: TGTGCCAGGAGCGGAGCGGGAGCCGGGTCCTCAACAGATACGCAGTATTTT. This chain joins TRBV11-3 and TRBJ2-3, with 8 bases fitting TRBD2. The CDR3 is 17 residues long. The V gene end was trimmed by 9 bases and the J gene end by 3 bases; junction bases not matched to a gene: 17. Per germline, CDR1 SGHNT and CDR2 YENEEA.

The sample holds one count of this clonotype. A read error is likely, as this CDR3 ends without the conserved phenylalanine or tryptophan. The chain links TRBV6-1 to TRBJ1-1; 7 bases are shared with TRBD1. V lost 6 bases and J lost 3; bases outside the gene matches: 7. The CDR3 has 14 residues. The germline V gene has CDR1 MNHNS and CDR2 SASEGT. The CDR3, as DNA: TGTGCCAGCAGAACAGGGGCCGCGTACACTGAAGCTTTCCTT. Protein sequence: CASRTGAAYTEAFL.

Of note for this clonotype: A single base is all that separates this from a far larger clone, so a read error is likely. The J gene is TRBJ2-1, the V gene TRBV6-8, with 11 bases identical to TRBD2. Germline lookup yields CDR1 MNHGY and CDR2 SAAAGT. The CDR3 has 16 amino acids. CDR3 in DNA: TGTTCCAGCAGTTCCCGACTAGCGGGGTCGTACAATGAGCAGTTCTTC. Protein sequence: CSSSSRLAGSYNEQFF.

There are many counts of this clonotype. The chain couples TRBV6-5 to TRBJ2-7; D possibly corresponds to TRBD2 (6 bases). Germline V gene sequence: CDR1 MNHEY, CDR2 SVGAGI. V was pared by 4 bases and J by 0 bases, with 10 bases between. The CDR3 totals 14 residues. The CDR3 loop reads CASSLAASSYEQYF. CDR3 DNA sequence: TGTGCCAGCAGTTTAGCGGCGAGCTCCTACGAGCAGTACTTC.

With regard to this clonotype: Mismatch with germline at one junction end may stem from a read error. This sequence joins TRBV20-1 and TRBJ2-1; 10 bases agree with TRBD2. This CDR3 has 16 residues. The germline V gene has CDR1 DFQATT and CDR2 SNEGSKA (reference sequence). This chain's CDR3 is CSARNAGTSVYNEQFF. DNA for the CDR3: TGCAGTGCTAGAAATGCCGGGACTAGCGTTTACAACGAGCAGTTCTTC.

V gene TRBV6-1 combines with J gene TRBJ1-6, with D possibly matching TRBD1 (5 bases). Looked up from germline, CDR1 is MNHNS and CDR2 is SASEGT. V lost 1 base and J lost 10, with 11 bases in between. This CDR3 region has 14 residues. CDR3 protein: CASSEGPGRSPLHF. The CDR3 region has the DNA TGTGCCAGCAGTGAAGGGCCAGGGAGGTCACCCCTCCACTTT.

This clonotype showed up many times. The chain employs TRBV5-1 and TRBJ2-7; D tentatively reads TRBD1 or TRBD2 (5 bases each). This CDR3 region has 14 residues. V was shortened by 2 bases and J by 3 bases, with 12 bases between the two germline ends. Per germline, CDR1 SGHRS and CDR2 YFSETQ. CDR3 in amino acids: CASSLDSGLYEQYF. CDR3 bases: TGCGCCAGCAGCTTAGACAGCGGACTCTACGAGCAGTACTTC.

In this sample, this clonotype turned up many times. V usage is TRBV28 and J usage is TRBJ2-7; 7 nucleotides agree with TRBD1. The germline V gene has CDR1 MDHEN and CDR2 SYDVKM. This CDR3 region has 16 residues. Trimming took 6 bases from V and 6 from J; bases not matched to a gene: 17. CDR3 residues: CASRLSPQGVGSEQYF. DNA for the CDR3: TGTGCCAGCAGGCTCTCCCCTCAGGGGGTAGGAAGCGAGCAGTACTTC.

This clonotype was counted once. J is TRBJ2-7 and V is TRBV5-5, with TRBD2 matching over 11 bases. Germline V CDR1 and CDR2: SGHKS, YYEKEE (reference sequence). J was trimmed by 4 bases and V by 3 bases; bases with no gene match: 15. The CDR3 extends over 18 amino acids. The CDR3 DNA sequence: TGTGCCAGCAGCTACACCTTACTAGCGGGAGTGTCTTCGTACGAGCAGTACTTC. It specifies CASSYTLLAGVSSYEQYF. The entire variable domain, with the rest obtained from reference TRBV5-5 and TRBJ2-7, is as follows: DAGVTQSPTHLIKTRGQQVTLRCSPISGHKSVSWYQQVLGQGPQFIFQYYEKEERGRGNFPDRFSARQFPNYSSELNVNALLLGDSALYLCASSYTLLAGVSSYEQYFGPGTRLTVT.

On this clonotype: A much larger clone lies one base from this, so it may be a read error. The J gene is TRBJ2-3, the V gene TRBV7-9; 12 bases are shared with TRBD2. The V segment lost 3 bases and the J segment 7 bases; nucleotides outside the gene matches: 5. Germline assignment: CDR1 SEHNR and CDR2 FQNEAQ (reference sequence). This CDR3 has 15 amino acids. The CDR3 protein is CASSLTSGRAYTQYF. The CDR3 nucleotides are TGTGCCAGCAGCTTGACTAGCGGGAGAGCATATACGCAGTATTTT.

This clonotype was observed once. A clone one base away is much larger, so this may be a read error. The CDR3 is CAISSWEDNEQFF. The CDR3 coding sequence is TGTGCCATCAGCTCCTGGGAGGACAATGAGCAGTTCTTC. This chain links TRBV12-3 or TRBV12-4 with TRBJ2-1; perhaps TRBD2 as D (6 bases). The CDR3 extends over 13 amino acids. V lost 10 bases to trimming and J lost 5 bases, with 15 bases between them.

This clonotype was found many times. This chain connects TRBV7-8 to TRBJ2-3, with D uncertain. The germline V gene has CDR1 SGHVS and CDR2 FQNEAQ. Deletions cut 3 bases from V and 2 bases from J, with 12 bases between. This CDR3 has 15 amino acids. Here the CDR3 reads CASSFLKGPTDTQYF. DNA of the CDR3: TGTGCCAGCAGCTTCCTCAAGGGCCCCACAGATACGCAGTATTTT.

At least ten counts were recorded for this clonotype. This may be a read error: a much more frequent sequence differs by one nucleotide. This chain joins TRBV30 and TRBJ1-3; possibly TRBD1 for D (6 bases). CDR1 and CDR2 (germline): GTSNPN, SVGIG (reference sequence). The V gene lost 4 bases and the J gene lost 9 bases, with 19 bases spanning the gap. The CDR3 sequence is 14 residues long. CDR3 DNA: TGTGCCTGGACAGGGGCTAGTACCCGGAGCACCATATATTTT. Translated: CAWTGASTRSTIYF.

The chain recombines TRBV9 with TRBJ2-2; TRBD2 agrees at 10 bases. In germline, CDR1 is SGDLS, CDR2 YYNGEE. This CDR3 has 18 residues. V was clipped by 6 bases and J by 1 base; unmatched bases: 12. The CDR3 region is CASKLSGRALVNTGELFF. DNA for the CDR3: TGTGCCAGCAAGTTGAGCGGGAGGGCCTTAGTGAACACCGGGGAGCTGTTTTTT.

The table lists this clonotype with many counts. This chain connects TRBV15 to TRBJ1-2, with D unresolved. The germline gives CDR1 LNHNV, CDR2 YYDKDF (reference sequence). The CDR3 length is 15 residues. Trimming took off 0 bases at V and 3 bases at J, with 11 bases between the two ends. CDR3 nucleotide sequence: TGTGCCACCAGCAGAGATCAAGGCGTCTACTATGGCTACACCTTC. This sequence encodes CATSRDQGVYYGYTF. The whole variable domain, remainder taken from reference TRBV15 and TRBJ1-2, is DAMVIQNPRYQVTQFGKPVTLSCSQTLNHNVMYWYQQKSSQAPKLLFHYYDKDFNNEADTPDNFQSRRPNTSFCFLDIRSPGLGDTAMYLCATSRDQGVYYGYTFGSGTRLTVV.

Ten or more counts support this clonotype. The CDR3 DNA sequence: TGTGCCACCCACGGGGGGACTAGCACAGATACGCAGTATTTT. It translates to CATHGGTSTDTQYF. The chain combines TRBV24-1 with TRBJ2-3; 7 bases are a match to TRBD2. The CDR3 extends over 14 amino acids. The germline V gene has CDR1 KGHDR and CDR2 SFDVKD. V gave up 9 bases and J gave up 0 bases; unmatched junction bases: 5.

As concerns this clonotype: Compared with germline, one end of the junction differs, possibly owing to a read error. The V call is TRBV7-2, the J call TRBJ2-7, with unresolved D. Per the germline V gene, CDR1 is SGHTA and CDR2 is FQGNSA. The CDR3 length is 14 residues. DNA of the CDR3: TGTTCCAGCAGTATTGCCGTATCGGTGAGGGAGCAGTACTTC. The encoded protein is CSSSIAVSVREQYF.

About this clonotype itself: This likely reflects a read error, since a far larger clone is one base away. The chain couples TRBV6-5 to TRBJ2-2, with D maybe TRBD1 (6 bases). Germline loops: CDR1 MNHEY, CDR2 SVGAGI. The CDR3 runs 15 residues. The CDR3: CASSGRGTKTGELFF. The CDR3 DNA reads as TGTGCCAGCAGCGGCAGGGGTACGAAAACCGGGGAGCTGTTTTTT.

A word on this clonotype: With only one base between it and a far larger clone, this is likely a read error. The gene calls are TRBV7-6 and TRBJ2-2; D is possibly TRBD2 (5 bases). CDR3 length: 13 amino acids. Germline CDR1 reads SGHVS; CDR2 reads FNYEAQ. CDR3 DNA: TGTGCCAGCAGCACTACGCCGTCCGGGGATCTGTTTTTT. Translated, it gives CASSTTPSGDLFF.

The chain carries TRBV7-3 and TRBJ2-1; D not certain. The CDR3 has 11 residues. The germline V gene encodes CDR1 SGHTA and CDR2 FQGTGA. The V end lost 4 bases, the J end lost 10 bases, and 8 bases lay between the germline ends. CDR3 sequence (DNA): TGTGCCAGCAGCTCAGTGGGCGAGCAGTTCTTC. Amino acid sequence: CASSSVGEQFF.